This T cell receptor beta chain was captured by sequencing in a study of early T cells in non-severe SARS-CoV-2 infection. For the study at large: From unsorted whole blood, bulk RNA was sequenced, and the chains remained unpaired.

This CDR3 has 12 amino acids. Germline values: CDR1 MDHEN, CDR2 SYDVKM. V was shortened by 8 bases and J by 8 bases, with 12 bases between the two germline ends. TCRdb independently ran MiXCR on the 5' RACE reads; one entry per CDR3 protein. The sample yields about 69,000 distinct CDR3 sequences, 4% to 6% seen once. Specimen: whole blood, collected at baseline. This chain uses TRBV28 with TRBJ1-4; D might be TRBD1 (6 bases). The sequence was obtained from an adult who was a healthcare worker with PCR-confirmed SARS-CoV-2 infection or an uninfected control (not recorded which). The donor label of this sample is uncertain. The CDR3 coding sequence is TGTGCCAGCCTAGGACAGTTCGAAAAACTGTTTTTT. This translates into CASLGQFEKLFF.